The present entry profiles one T cell receptor beta chain with its context. Its antigen is still unknown. There are no base qualities to consult, and no much larger clone falls within one base. The sample belongs to a study of response to subunit inactivated influenza vaccine (dated 2018 in TCRdb). As for the study more broadly: The study used deep quantitative T cell receptor repertoire profiling to track responses to a trivalent subunit inactivated influenza vaccine.

CDR3 length: 15 amino acids, cysteine to phenylalanine. Solely the CDR3 DNA is kept, with 45 bases framed from the first base. V was cut back by 1 base and J by 5 bases, leaving a gap of 15 bases between them. As encoded in the germline V gene, CDR1 is LGHNA while CDR2 is YSLEER. The method behind the library was RT-PCR. Sequencing took place on an Illumina HiSeq 2500. The raw public reads went through TCRdb reprocessing: fastp at Q25, MiXCR clone calling, in-frame beta chains kept. Each entry is one CDR3 protein sequence, shown with its most common DNA and genes. The sample data list 170,000 or so distinct CDR3 sequences, and approximately 12% of these were observed just once. The ten largest clones capture about a third of the sample. What the authors observed across the whole study: It was suggested by the authors that each seasonal influenza vaccination may recruit only a limited number of new T cells.

Specimen: CD8+ T cells sorted from PBMCs, collected about 23 months after vaccination. The chain is encoded by TRBV4-3 joined to TRBJ2-7; the best D guess is TRBD1, with 6 bases matching. This sequence was found in a man between 50 and 75 years old who received an inactivated influenza vaccine. Donor details come from another sample of the same person, matched by shared clones. The CDR3 has the sequence CASSQGSGQLNEQYF. The nucleotide sequence is given as TGCGCCAGCAGCCAAGGTAGTGGACAGTTAAACGAGCAGTACTTC.